Described below is a single T cell receptor beta chain sequence and its context. This sample is part of a study of shared clonotypes between healthy human individuals. V was trimmed by 0 bases and J by 2 bases, leaving 10 bases between them. Germline-derived CDR1 and CDR2 are MGHRA and YSYEKL. The length of the CDR3 is 15 residues. This table comes from immunoSEQ multiplex PCR, and its TCRdb copy is limited to in-frame clones, with some not included. The sample yields roughly 1.4 million clones, just under 99% seen once. The rearrangement uses TRBV4-1 and TRBJ1-2; D ambiguous. The TCR sequence derives from a man aged 25 to 40 in good health. The sample consisted of naive CD4+ T cells sorted from blood. Subset specified: CD45RA+ positively selected. As DNA, the CDR3 is TGCGCCAGCAGCCAAGATCACAGTAGAAACTATGGCTACACCTTC. This sequence encodes CASSQDHSRNYGYTF.